The rows below give T cell receptor beta chains drawn from one sample of a study of T cell changes during pregnancy in multiple sclerosis. Only in-frame clones appear in the TCRdb table, and some are missing; sequencing was by immunoSEQ multiplex PCR. The profile shows fewer than 80,000 clones, approximately 95% of them singletons. Sequenced here: CD4+ T cells from peripheral blood mononuclear cells, sampled after pregnancy. Receptor source: a female donor with multiple sclerosis, enrolled in a pregnancy study. CDR3s leave out the opening cysteine and the closing phenylalanine or tryptophan. The size field is filled for only some rows; it gives once, few, many or a size class.

clone_size,v_call,j_call,cdr3_aa
NA,TRBV28,TRBJ2-2,ASSLEGPNTGELF
NA,TRBV5-1,TRBJ2-1,ASSSREAQGLRPFNEQF
once,TRBV19,TRBJ2-1,ASSSNAYNEQF
NA,TRBV2,TRBJ1-6,ASRGQFNSPLH
NA,TRBV30,TRBJ1-5,AWGGAGRNQPQH
NA,TRBV28,TRBJ1-5,ASRGAQGPNQPQH
NA,TRBV6-1,TRBJ1-2,ASQQGAGYT
NA,TRBV30,TRBJ2-1,AWGTSGLAGGPFNEQF
NA,TRBV27,TRBJ1-1,ASGDRDLNTEAF
NA,TRBV9,TRBJ2-7,ASSGSGTSRSEQY
NA,TRBV28,TRBJ2-3,ASSYPAGGADTQY
NA,TRBV29-1,TRBJ2-1,SVDGVGRGRNEQF
NA,TRBV6-5,TRBJ2-2,ASSYWAGRAGELF
NA,TRBV9,TRBJ2-2,ASRRTGTSVNTGELF
NA,TRBV27,TRBJ1-2,ASSFSGQGAGYT
NA,TRBV5-1,TRBJ2-3,ASSLEGLKTDTQY
NA,TRBV25-1,TRBJ1-1,ASSEYKVGPGGTEAF
NA,TRBV19,TRBJ1-2,APTQGNGYT
NA,TRBV19,TRBJ1-2,ASSFPQHRQFYGYT
NA,TRBV5-4,TRBJ2-3,ASSSARGRMTDTQY
NA,TRBV7-2,TRBJ2-3,ASTQTGSTDTQY
NA,TRBV2,TRBJ2-7,ASSATGPSYEQY
NA,TRBV7-8,TRBJ2-2,ASSLALRTLNTGELF
NA,TRBV5-1,TRBJ2-7,ASSLTSYEQY
once,TRBV5-4,TRBJ2-5,ASSLVGQGGETQY